The 12 T cell receptor beta chains listed next were all sequenced from one sample in a study of Ad26.COV2.S vaccination and SARS-CoV-2 variants. Treatment here: 15 to 20 received Ad26.COV2.S at low or high dose, single or two shots; roughly 5 received placebo; per-sample allocation not given. Sample collection was performed on day 63 after the first vaccine or placebo injection. Some clones are missing from TCRdb's copy, which holds only in-frame ones; the method was immunoSEQ multiplex PCR. The sample yields just over 350,000 clones, more than 75% seen once. Specimen: peripheral blood, collected in a trial of Ad26.COV2.S vaccine versus placebo. These receptor sequences come from a person between 18 and 65 years old who received the Ad26.COV2.S COVID-19 vaccine or a placebo.

The J gene is TRBJ2-5, the V gene TRBV20-1; possibly TRBD1 or TRBD2 for D (7 bases each). The length of the CDR3 is 11 residues. CDR1 and CDR2 from the germline V gene are DFQATT and SNEGSKA (reference sequence). This chain's CDR3 is CQGEGAGTQYF. The CDR3 DNA reads as TGCCAGGGGGAGGGGGCCGGGACCCAGTACTTC.

The chain has TRBV4-1 and TRBJ2-5; D gene ambiguous. CDR1 and CDR2 (germline): MGHRA, YSYEKL. There are 12 residues in the CDR3. Trimming stripped 2 bases from V and 0 bases from J, with 1 base between. The CDR3 is CASSQNQETQYF. Here the CDR3 DNA reads TGCGCCAGCAGCCAAAACCAAGAGACCCAGTACTTC.

J is TRBJ2-2 and V is TRBV19, with D hard to call. The CDR3 length is 13 residues. Deletions cut 8 bases from V and 4 bases from J, with 11 bases between. The germline CDR1 and CDR2 sequences are LNHDA and SQIVND (reference sequence). The DNA of the CDR3 is TGTGCCAGTTCGAAGGTAATCACCGGGGAGCTGTTTTTT. This codes for CASSKVITGELFF.

This clone was recorded only once. This chain joins TRBV19 and TRBJ1-2; 7 bases line up with TRBD1. The germline CDR1 and CDR2 sequences are LNHDA and SQIVND (reference sequence). The CDR3 is 17 amino acids. V shed 7 bases, J shed 1 base, and the junction held 15 bases outside the gene matches. CDR3 DNA: TGTGCCAGTACCAGATTTGGACAGGACCTGCTTAACTATGGCTACACCTTC. Translation: CASTRFGQDLLNYGYTF.

For this clone: Distinct nucleotide sequences in the sample also encode this CDR3. The V call is TRBV28, the J call TRBJ2-7; perhaps TRBD1 as D (7 bases). V lost 5 bases, J lost 2 bases, and 13 bases lay in between. CDR3 length equals 14 residues. Germline CDR1 is MDHEN and CDR2 is SYDVKM. The CDR3 DNA sequence: TGTGCCAGCAGTCTCCAGGGGGGCCCCTACGAGCAGTACTTC. As protein: CASSLQGGPYEQYF.

V gene TRBV6-5 combines with J gene TRBJ2-7, with 7 bases aligning to TRBD1. The CDR3 extends over 12 amino acids. The V and J ends lost 7 bases and 6 bases, in that order; junction bases with no gene match: 6. Germline V lookup: CDR1 MNHEY, CDR2 SVGAGI. This chain's CDR3 is CASTKTGFEQYF. The CDR3 DNA sequence: TGTGCCAGCACCAAGACAGGGTTCGAGCAGTACTTC.

This clone has a handful of counts. The chain uses TRBV18 and TRBJ2-3; possibly TRBD1 for D (6 bases). Germline CDR1 KGHSH, CDR2 LQKENI. V lost 3 bases and J lost 3, with 13 bases in between. This CDR3 is 15 amino acids long. The CDR3 DNA sequence: TGTGCCAGCTCACCTCCAGCGACAGGTACAGATACGCAGTATTTT. Protein sequence: CASSPPATGTDTQYF.

V gene TRBV19 combines with J gene TRBJ1-5; tentative D call: TRBD1 (5 bases). This CDR3 region has 13 residues. Germline CDR1 reads LNHDA; CDR2 reads SQIVND (reference sequence). V dropped 5 bases and J dropped 9 bases, with 14 bases sitting between them. The chain's CDR3 is CASSVEGDGPQHF. The CDR3 DNA reads as TGTGCCAGTAGTGTGGAAGGGGACGGGCCCCAGCATTTT.

The chain couples TRBV6-2 or TRBV6-3 to TRBJ1-1; possible D gene TRBD1, 6 bases. Trimming took off 2 bases at V and 4 bases at J, with 8 bases between the two ends. This CDR3 spans 13 amino acids. Germline-derived CDR1 and CDR2 are MNHEY and SVGEGT. The CDR3 DNA follows: TGTGCCAGCAGTTACGGGGGGGCCACTGAAGCTTTCTTT. Amino acids: CASSYGGATEAFF.

This chain uses TRBV30 with TRBJ2-5, with 8 bases identical to TRBD1. V was pared by 4 bases and J by 3 bases, with 7 bases of the junction left unmatched. This CDR3 comprises 14 residues. Germline assignment: CDR1 GTSNPN and CDR2 SVGIG (reference sequence). The CDR3 nucleotides read TGTGCCTGGAAAATCCCAGGGGGCAAAGAGACCCAGTACTTC. Translation: CAWKIPGGKETQYF.

V and J are TRBV5-1 and TRBJ2-1; 10 bases line up with TRBD2. Germline CDR1 reads SGHRS; CDR2 reads YFSETQ. V dropped 0 bases and J dropped 6; count of bases not matched to a gene: 9. The CDR3 runs 17 residues. For the CDR3, the DNA is TGCGCCAGCAGCTTGGCCGGGACTAGCGTTTGGACCAATGAGCAGTTCTTC. This codes for CASSLAGTSVWTNEQFF.

The rearrangement joins TRBV7-9 to TRBJ2-1, with 13 positions matching TRBD2. With 5 bases clipped from V and 8 bases from J, the junction kept 9 bases outside the gene matches. Germline loops: CDR1 SEHNR, CDR2 FQNEAQ (reference sequence). The CDR3 contains 16 residues. The CDR3 nucleotides read TGTGCCAGCAGCGGGACTAGCGGGACAAAAGGCGATGAGCAGTTCTTC. Translation: CASSGTSGTKGDEQFF.